This T cell receptor (beta chain) is from a study of monozygotic twins with inflammatory bowel disease. Germline CDR1 is MNHNS and CDR2 is SASEGT. The CDR3 length is 16 residues. TCRdb re-called the 5' RACE reads; every CDR3 protein appears as one record, without DNA. The sample shows about 150,000 distinct CDR3 sequences, and 0.95% to 1.5% sits with its ten largest clones. Study findings and constraints: No difference was seen in repertoire similarity between concordant and discordant twins, possibly from limited power.

Notes on this clonotype: The antigen remains undetermined.

This chain links TRBV6-1 with TRBJ2-1; as DNA is missing, the TRBD2 call by TCRdb cannot be tested. Specimen: blood. The sequence was collected from a human donor with ulcerative colitis or Crohn's disease, or a healthy co-twin of an affected twin (not recorded which). The chain's CDR3 is CASSALAGPFSNEQFF.